The 4 T cell receptor beta chains listed next were all sequenced from one sample in a study of cytomegalovirus exposure and HLA in healthy donors listed by TCRdb under 2017. Receptor amplification or capture employed the immunoSEQ multiplex PCR assay. This is the immuneACCESS table as TCRdb keeps it, with only in-frame sequences that have V and J called. A part of the clones is gone; compared with another copy, unresolved V genes explain less than half, and the rest is unexplained. The sample contains tens of thousands of clones, around 94% of them found a single time. Together, the top ten hold 3.2% of the sample. The specimen was PBMCs. These receptors came from a woman between 18 and 29 years old in good health and CMV-seropositive.

In this sample, this clone turned up a few times. The chain carries TRBV4-3 and TRBJ1-2; TRBD1 might be the D (5 bases). The CDR3 has 15 residues. V lost 0 bases, J lost 3 bases, and 11 bases lay in between. CDR1 is LGHNA and CDR2 is YSLEER in the germline V gene. The CDR3 sequence is CASSQDTGLYYGYTF. The CDR3 bases are TGCGCCAGCAGCCAAGATACAGGCCTCTACTATGGCTACACCTTC.

The rearrangement links TRBV5-1 to TRBJ1-2; 8 bases line up with TRBD1. This CDR3 contains 13 residues. Germline V gives CDR1 SGHRS, CDR2 YFSETQ. Losses at the gene ends were 5 bases for V and 3 bases for J; bases not matched to a gene: 3. DNA for the CDR3: TGCGCCAGCAGGATGACAGGGGACTATGGCTACACCTTC. Translated: CASRMTGDYGYTF.

The chain has TRBV10-1 and TRBJ2-7; TRBD1 aligns across 8 bases. This CDR3 contains 14 residues. Germline V gives CDR1 WNHNN, CDR2 SYGVQD (reference sequence). J lost 6 bases, V lost 6 bases, and 10 bases had no gene match. The CDR3 bases are TGCGCCAGCAGCAGGGGGCCCATAGGAACCGAGCAGTACTTC. This translates into CASSRGPIGTEQYF.

In DNA, the CDR3 is TGTGCCAGCAGCCCCTCCGGGACAGGGGTCGGCACTGAAGCTTTCTTT. This sequence encodes CASSPSGTGVGTEAFF. V gene TRBV7-9 combines with J gene TRBJ1-1, with 10 bases matching TRBD1. Germline assignment: CDR1 SEHNR and CDR2 FQNEAQ (reference sequence). The CDR3 is made up of 16 amino acids. V trimming: 5 bases; J trimming: 4 bases; junction bases outside the gene matches: 10.